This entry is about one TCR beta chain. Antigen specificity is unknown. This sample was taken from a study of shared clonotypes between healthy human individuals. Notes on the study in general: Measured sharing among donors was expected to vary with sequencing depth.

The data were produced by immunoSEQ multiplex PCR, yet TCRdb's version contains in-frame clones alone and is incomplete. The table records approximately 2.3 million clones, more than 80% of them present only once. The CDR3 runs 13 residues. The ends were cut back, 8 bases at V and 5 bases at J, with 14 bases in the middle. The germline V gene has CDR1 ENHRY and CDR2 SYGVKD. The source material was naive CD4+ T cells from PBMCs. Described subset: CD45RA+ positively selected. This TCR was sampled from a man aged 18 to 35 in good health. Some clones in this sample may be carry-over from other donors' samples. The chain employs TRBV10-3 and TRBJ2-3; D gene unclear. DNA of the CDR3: TGTGCCATCTTGGAGCCCCCGAGAGATACGCAGTATTTT. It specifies CAILEPPRDTQYF.